One sample yielded the 7 T cell receptor beta chains listed below, sequenced in a study of T cells expressing NK-cell markers. From its re-call of the 5' RACE reads, TCRdb lists each CDR3 protein once, without DNA. This sample carries about 540,000 distinct CDR3 sequences, with approximately 3.6% going to the ten biggest clones. The sample consisted of blood T cells: a sorted CD56 or NKG2C T cell subset, CD4+ or CD8+ T cells, or bulk PBMC T cells (not recorded which). The receptors were gathered from a man aged 18 to 30 in good health.

J is TRBJ1-6 and V is TRBV18. The length of the CDR3 is 17 residues. The V gene's germline CDR1 is KGHSH and CDR2 LQKENI. The CDR3 reads CVSSPLDRGSYNSPLHF.

This chain connects TRBV7-8 to TRBJ1-1; checking the TCRdb D call of TRBD1 is not possible without DNA. The CDR3 consists of 14 residues. From germline, CDR1 is SGHVS and CDR2 FQNEAQ. CDR3 sequence reads: CASRYGGKNTEAFF. The full variable domain, in which reference TRBV7-8 and TRBJ1-1 provide the parts outside the CDR3, is GAGVSQSPRYKVAKRGQDVALRCDPISGHVSLFWYQQALGQGPEFLTYFQNEAQLDKSGLPSDRFFAERPEGSVSTLKIQRTQQEDSAVYLCASRYGGKNTEAFFGQGTRLTVV.

The chain recombines TRBV20-1 with TRBJ2-7; TCRdb names TRBD1, which stays unverified in the absence of DNA. The CDR3 length is 15 residues. Germline V CDR1 and CDR2: DFQATT, SNEGSKA (reference sequence). The CDR3 sequence is CSARDVGRSTYEQYF.

V and J are TRBV5-1 and TRBJ2-3; TCRdb reports TRBD1, a call that lacks DNA to check it against. The CDR3 is made up of 16 amino acids. The germline V gene encodes CDR1 SGHRS and CDR2 YFSETQ. This chain's CDR3 is CASSAGTTKTADTQYF. Drawing the rest from reference TRBV5-1 and TRBJ2-3, the complete variable domain is KAGVTQTPRYLIKTRGQQVTLSCSPISGHRSVSWYQQTPGQGLQFLFEYFSETQRNKGNFPGRFSGRQFSNSRSEMNVSTLELGDSALYLCASSAGTTKTADTQYFGPGTRLTVL.

CDR3: CASSRGQISEQPQHF. V is TRBV4-1 and J is TRBJ1-5; checking the TCRdb D call of TRBD1 is not possible without DNA. Germline loops: CDR1 MGHRA, CDR2 YSYEKL. The CDR3 has 15 residues.

The rearrangement links TRBV12-3 or TRBV12-4 to TRBJ2-2; TCRdb reports TRBD1, a call that lacks DNA to check it against. The CDR3 consists of 12 residues. CDR3 sequence: CASRPTGRELFF.

The chain is built from TRBV7-3 and TRBJ2-3. Germline values: CDR1 SGHTA, CDR2 FQGTGA. CDR3 size: 15 residues. The CDR3 is CASSLTQQTTDTQYF. The whole variable domain, remainder taken from reference TRBV7-3 and TRBJ2-3, is GAGVSQTPSNKVTEKGKYVELRCDPISGHTALYWYRQSLGQGPEFLIYFQGTGAADDSGLPNDRFFAVRPEGSVSTLKIQRTERGDSAVYLCASSLTQQTTDTQYFGPGTRLTVL.